This is a list of T cell receptor beta chains from one sample in a study of blood T cells in healthy people across ages. TCRdb ran MiXCR on the 5' RACE reads and lists one entry per CDR3 protein. The sample lists some 1.5 million distinct CDR3 sequences, 28% seen once, with 7.7% in the top ten. The sample consisted of blood. These receptors all stem from a woman between 25 and 40 years old in good health. CDR3s include the opening cysteine and the closing phenylalanine or tryptophan. Each record gives: V gene, J gene, clone size, CDR3 protein. Clone size is given for some rows only: seen once, a few or many times, or a class if the clone is expanded.

TRBV7-9	TRBJ2-1	many	CASRPSDASSYNEQFF
TRBV5-1	NA	few	CASSLEGGSYNEQYF
TRBV4-2	TRBJ2-3	NA	CASSKIETPESGTQYF
TRBV6-1	TRBJ1-6	few	CASSEAIGGLSPLHF
TRBV4-1	TRBJ1-4	NA	CASSQLSQGAREKPFF
TRBV27	TRBJ2-7	few	CASRTETGDHEQYF
TRBV11-2	TRBJ2-7	NA	CASSMGLAGPYEQYF
TRBV10-2	TRBJ2-7	many	CASSEGTGVRYEQYF
TRBV28	TRBJ1-1	many	CASTSPARTLRSEAFF
TRBV20-1	TRBJ2-4	many	CSASADRANIQYF
TRBV27	TRBJ2-5	few	CASSLYSGLETQYF
TRBV6-5	TRBJ2-5	many	CASSYSSGVRETQYF
TRBV20-1	NA	few	CSARRRTSGYEQYF
TRBV5-1	TRBJ2-3	few	CASSTGDTDTQYF
TRBV15	TRBJ2-7	many	CATSNGLRQTSSYEQYF
TRBV14	TRBJ2-5	NA	CASSQDRKRDHQETQYF
TRBV5-8	TRBJ1-2	few	CASSEGLTRNYGYTF
TRBV7-3	TRBJ2-3	NA	CASSSTGGREGWTDTQYF
TRBV7-9	TRBJ2-1	many	CASSATGTGLWDEQFF
TRBV2	TRBJ2-3	NA	CASSNDWTSTDTQYF
TRBV7-6	TRBJ2-1	few	CASSSVRNEQFF
TRBV10-3	TRBJ2-1	NA	CAITEKGQGRLAGDEQFF
TRBV7-9	TRBJ2-7	few	CASGPSRWGSDEQYF
TRBV12-3/TRBV12-4	TRBJ1-5	NA	CASRPTTAGQPQHF
TRBV10-3	TRBJ1-1	few	CAISATQGLNTEAFF
TRBV6-2/TRBV6-3	TRBJ1-1	NA	CASTTLGRLNTEAFF